This passage covers 30 T cell receptor beta chains from one sample sequenced in a study of OX40 agonist ivuxolimab in advanced cancers. Measured with immunoSEQ multiplex PCR; TCRdb has only the in-frame clones, and not every one. The repertoire consists of roughly 50,000 clones, with approximately 85% occurring once and the leading ten covering approximately 12%. Specimen: CD4+ or CD8+ T cells sorted from blood, collected in a trial of the OX40 agonist ivuxolimab. The origin of the receptors is an adult with an advanced solid tumor such as melanoma, head and neck, liver or kidney cancer.

The rearrangement joins TRBV9 to TRBJ1-1, with unresolved D. Trimming took 0 bases from V and 1 from J, leaving 10 bases between them. Looked up from germline, CDR1 is SGDLS and CDR2 is YYNGEE. The CDR3 totals 15 residues. The CDR3: CASSVVIAGNTEAFF. The CDR3 nucleotides are TGTGCCAGCAGCGTAGTAATTGCAGGGAACACTGAAGCTTTCTTT.

This chain uses TRBV19 with TRBJ1-2; possibly TRBD1 for D (6 bases). Looked up from germline, CDR1 is LNHDA and CDR2 is SQIVND (reference sequence). V shed 1 base and J shed 3 bases, with 18 bases lying between them. The CDR3 sequence is 17 residues long. This CDR3 is CASSIAPGTNGHYGYTF. The CDR3 coding sequence is TGTGCCAGTAGTATAGCCCCCGGGACAAACGGTCACTATGGCTACACCTTC.

The table lists this clone with a count of one. CDR3 DNA: TGTGCCAGCAGCGGGCCACAGGGGCTGGAGCAGTACGTC. Residues: CASSGPQGLEQYV. The chain has TRBV5-6 and TRBJ2-7; TRBD1 matches at 7 bases. The CDR3 has 13 amino acids. Unmatched junction bases numbered 8, after V lost 4 bases and J lost 7 bases. Germline V lookup: CDR1 SGHDT, CDR2 YYEEEE.

The chain employs TRBV10-3 and TRBJ1-3; possible D gene TRBD1, 5 bases. V dropped 3 bases and J dropped 2 bases, with 8 bases sitting between them. The CDR3 runs 14 residues. Germline CDR1 and CDR2: ENHRY and SYGVKD. CDR3 bases: TGTGCCATCAGTGAATCAGGGCCTGGAAACACCATATATTTT. Translated, it gives CAISESGPGNTIYF.

This chain connects TRBV6-6 to TRBJ2-5; TRBD2 agrees at 8 bases. Germline trimming cut 0 bases from V and 3 bases from J; bases unmatched to any gene: 3. The CDR3 is 15 residues long. CDR1 and CDR2 (germline): MNHNY, SVGAGI (reference sequence). The CDR3 reads CASSYSAGEEETQYF. CDR3 bases: TGTGCCAGCAGTTACTCAGCGGGAGAAGAAGAGACCCAGTACTTC.

In nucleotides, the CDR3 is TGTGCCAGCAGCCAAGATCACACAGGCCTTAATGAAAAACTGTTTTTT. Protein sequence: CASSQDHTGLNEKLFF. The V call is TRBV4-2, the J call TRBJ1-4, with D possibly being TRBD1 (5 bases). Germline CDR1 and CDR2: LGHNA and YNFKEQ. V lost 0 bases to trimming and J lost 4 bases, with 12 bases between them. The CDR3 has 16 residues.

The chain recombines TRBV2 with TRBJ2-7; no definite D call. This CDR3 is built from 14 residues. Germline V gene lookup returns CDR1 SNHLY and CDR2 FYNNEI. The V end lost 6 bases, the J end lost 0 bases, and 12 bases lay between the germline ends. Written as DNA, the CDR3 is TGTGCCAGCAGCTCTGTAATTGACTCCTACGAGCAGTACTTC. Its protein product is CASSSVIDSYEQYF.

The gene calls are TRBV10-1 and TRBJ1-2; no clear D gene. V shed 5 bases and J shed 6 bases, with 16 bases lying between them. The CDR3 contains 14 residues. From germline, CDR1 is WNHNN and CDR2 SYGVQD (reference sequence). Here the CDR3 DNA reads TGCGCCAGCAGTCCATCGGAGGGTAGAGATGGCTACACCTTC. Encoded protein: CASSPSEGRDGYTF.

There are a few counts of this clone. This chain joins TRBV6-5 and TRBJ1-5; D call uncertain. Germline V CDR1 and CDR2: MNHEY, SVGAGI. This CDR3 comprises 12 residues. V dropped 5 bases and J dropped 7 bases, with 9 bases sitting between them. This CDR3 is CASSPTLQPQHF. Here the CDR3 DNA reads TGTGCCAGCAGTCCCACCTTGCAGCCCCAGCATTTT.

This sequence joins TRBV29-1 and TRBJ1-2, with D hard to call. Trimming shortened V by 5 bases and J by 3 bases, and 7 bases separated the two germline ends. Germline assignment: CDR1 SQVTM and CDR2 ANQGSEA. The CDR3 loop spans 11 amino acids. The CDR3 reads CSVRADYGYTF. The CDR3 DNA follows: TGCAGCGTTCGTGCGGACTATGGCTACACCTTC.

V usage is TRBV6-5 and J usage is TRBJ2-1; 11 positions agree with TRBD1. Germline lookup yields CDR1 MNHEY and CDR2 SVGAGI. The V gene end was trimmed by 5 bases and the J gene end by 4 bases; junction bases not matched to a gene: 4. The CDR3 spans 15 residues. The CDR3 loop reads CASSLGTGGYNEQFF. The CDR3 nucleotides read TGTGCCAGCAGTCTCGGGACAGGGGGATACAATGAGCAGTTCTTC.

The chain couples TRBV2 to TRBJ1-2; possible D gene TRBD1, 6 bases. This CDR3 is built from 17 residues. Germline CDR1 SNHLY, CDR2 FYNNEI. V shed 1 base and J shed 3 bases, with 18 bases lying between them. The CDR3 sequence: CASSEVVRTEEDYGYTF. In DNA form, the CDR3 reads TGTGCCAGCAGTGAAGTCGTCAGGACAGAGGAGGACTATGGCTACACCTTC.

The chain joins TRBV6-1 to TRBJ1-5; unclear D gene. The CDR3 contains 15 residues. CDR1 is MNHNS and CDR2 is SASEGT in the germline V gene. V dropped 5 bases and J dropped 5 bases, with 16 bases sitting between them. In DNA form, the CDR3 reads TGTGCCAGCAGTAGATTTCTTGACGGATATCAGCCCCAGCATTTT. It is translated as CASSRFLDGYQPQHF.

This clone was recorded only once. CDR3 nucleotide sequence: TGTGCCAGTCGACAGAAAAGCACCGGGGAGCTGTTTTTT. This encodes CASRQKSTGELFF. V usage is TRBV6-1 and J usage is TRBJ2-2; possible D gene TRBD1, 5 bases. V shed 9 bases and J shed 4 bases, with 12 bases lying between them. Germline V gene lookup returns CDR1 MNHNS and CDR2 SASEGT. The CDR3 consists of 13 residues.

The rearrangement joins TRBV27 to TRBJ2-1; D call uncertain. Trimming pared 3 bases from V and 0 bases from J, leaving 9 bases between. The CDR3 length is 15 residues. In germline, CDR1 is MNHEY, CDR2 SMNVEV (reference sequence). CDR3 sequence (DNA): TGTGCCAGCAGTTTGGTGGGAAACTCCTACAATGAGCAGTTCTTC. As protein: CASSLVGNSYNEQFF.

The chain employs TRBV25-1 and TRBJ2-2; D not certain. V was shortened by 2 bases and J by 5 bases, with 18 bases between the two germline ends. The CDR3 consists of 17 residues. CDR1 is MGHDK, CDR2 SYGVNS, per germline. CDR3 in amino acids: CASSEHVERRGTGELFF. CDR3 bases: TGTGCCAGCAGTGAACATGTTGAGAGACGAGGTACCGGGGAGCTGTTTTTT.

The chain combines TRBV14 with TRBJ2-7, with TRBD2 matching 7 bases. This CDR3 is built from 17 residues. CDR1 and CDR2 (germline): SGHDN, FVKESK. The V and J ends lost 0 bases and 9 bases, in that order; junction bases with no gene match: 17. This CDR3 reads CASSQDVNRREPAWQYF. Here the CDR3 DNA reads TGTGCCAGCAGCCAAGATGTTAACAGGCGGGAGCCCGCCTGGCAGTACTTC.

V usage is TRBV27 and J usage is TRBJ1-4; 8 bases match TRBD1. There are 13 residues in the CDR3. Germline CDR1 reads MNHEY; CDR2 reads SMNVEV (reference sequence). Germline trimming cut 7 bases from V and 8 bases from J; bases unmatched to any gene: 6. Here the CDR3 DNA reads TGTGCCAGCAAGGGGACAGGATACGAAAAACTGTTTTTT. As protein: CASKGTGYEKLFF.

The J gene is TRBJ2-1, the V gene TRBV29-1; D is perhaps TRBD2 (6 bases). This CDR3 has 13 residues. V gave up 2 bases and J gave up 4 bases, with 9 bases separating them. Germline CDR1 reads SQVTM; CDR2 reads ANQGSEA. CDR3 residues: CSVETGEYNEQFF. The CDR3 DNA is TGCAGCGTTGAAACGGGGGAATACAATGAGCAGTTCTTC.

The V and J genes are TRBV10-2 and TRBJ2-2, with D hard to call. V dropped 7 bases and J dropped 1 base, with 13 bases sitting between them. CDR1 WSHSY and CDR2 SAAADI come from the germline V gene. The CDR3 consists of 15 residues. CDR3 region: CASIESLGNTGELFF. Here the CDR3 DNA reads TGCGCCAGCATAGAATCGCTCGGGAACACCGGGGAGCTGTTTTTT.

The V call is TRBV5-5, the J call TRBJ2-7; the D gene is possibly TRBD1 (6 bases). Per germline, CDR1 SGHKS and CDR2 YYEKEE (reference sequence). Trimming shortened V by 5 bases and J by 7 bases, and 16 bases separated the two germline ends. This CDR3 contains 13 residues. CDR3 bases: TGTGCCAGCAGAGACGAAACAGGGTTAGAGCAGTACTTC. As protein: CASRDETGLEQYF.

The rearrangement uses TRBV2 and TRBJ2-5; D not resolved. Germline CDR1 is SNHLY and CDR2 is FYNNEI. The V gene lost 0 bases and the J gene lost 0 bases, with 14 bases spanning the gap. This CDR3 has 17 residues. CDR3: CASSEAQGLTYQETQYF. CDR3 DNA sequence: TGTGCCAGCAGTGAAGCGCAAGGATTAACTTACCAAGAGACCCAGTACTTC.

V usage is TRBV2 and J usage is TRBJ2-3; possible D gene TRBD1, 6 bases. CDR1 is SNHLY and CDR2 is FYNNEI in the germline V gene. This CDR3 contains 15 residues. The V end lost 5 bases, the J end lost 6 bases, and 18 bases lay between the germline ends. CDR3 in DNA: TGTGCCAGCAGTTTGGCCCTCTTCACAGGGGATACGCAGTATTTT. The encoded protein is CASSLALFTGDTQYF.

CDR3 amino acids: CASSRQADTSYNEQFF. CDR3 nucleotide sequence: TGTGCCAGCAGTCGCCAAGCGGACACTTCCTACAATGAGCAGTTCTTC. The V gene is TRBV7-8, the J gene TRBJ2-1, with D perhaps being TRBD1 or TRBD2 (5 bases each). The germline V gene has CDR1 SGHVS and CDR2 FQNEAQ. The germline V and J ends were trimmed by 6 bases and 1 base, with 16 bases remaining between them. The CDR3 contains 16 residues.

The chain joins TRBV6-4 to TRBJ2-2; unclear D gene. Per the germline V gene, CDR1 is MRHNA and CDR2 is SNTAGT. This CDR3 contains 13 residues. Trimming left V 7 bases short and J 2 bases short, with 8 bases between. The CDR3, as DNA: TGTGCCAGCATGGCCACTAACACCGGGGAGCTGTTTTTT. Protein: CASMATNTGELFF.

This clone showed up just once. The junction departs from germline at one end; a sequencing error may be responsible. The gene calls are TRBV27 and TRBJ2-7; D possibly corresponds to TRBD2 (7 bases). CDR1 is MNHEY and CDR2 is SMNVEV in the germline V gene (reference sequence). The CDR3 loop spans 15 amino acids. Here the CDR3 reads CASSLSGGASNEQYF. CDR3 nucleotide sequence: TGTGCCAGCAGTTTATCGGGGGGGGCCTCCAACGAGCAGTACTTC.

The chain combines TRBV5-1 with TRBJ2-7; tentatively, D is TRBD2 (5 bases). From germline, CDR1 is SGHRS and CDR2 YFSETQ. With 2 bases removed from V and 5 bases from J, the gap between germline ends came to 11 bases. There are 13 residues in the CDR3. DNA of the CDR3: TGCGCCAGCAGCTTTGAGGGAGTCAACGAGCAGTACTTC. Translated: CASSFEGVNEQYF.

This chain links TRBV7-9 with TRBJ2-2, with 9 bases identical to TRBD2. The J segment lost 3 bases and the V segment lost 5 bases, leaving 7 bases of the junction unmatched. Looked up from germline, CDR1 is SEHNR and CDR2 is FQNEAQ (reference sequence). The CDR3 sequence is 16 residues long. The CDR3: CASSPLAGGHTGELFF. The CDR3 DNA follows: TGTGCCAGCAGCCCTCTGGCGGGGGGGCACACCGGGGAGCTGTTTTTT.

The CDR3 DNA sequence: TGTGCCAGCAGCTTAGGAATTAGCAGGTCGGTCCGCGCCGAAGAGACCCAGTACTTC. It is translated as CASSLGISRSVRAEETQYF. The V gene is TRBV7-2, the J gene TRBJ2-5; no reliable D call. Germline V gives CDR1 SGHTA, CDR2 FQGNSA. Trimming took 1 base from V and 3 from J, leaving 24 bases between them. The CDR3 length is 19 residues.

V gene TRBV7-9 combines with J gene TRBJ1-5, with TRBD1 matching over 8 bases. The CDR3 runs to 14 residues. With V trimmed by 4 bases and J by 2 bases, 1 base remained unmatched. Germline-derived CDR1 and CDR2 are SEHNR and FQNEAQ (reference sequence). The CDR3, as DNA: TGTGCCAGCAGCTCGACAGGGGGCAATCAGCCCCAGCATTTT. This gives the protein CASSSTGGNQPQHF.